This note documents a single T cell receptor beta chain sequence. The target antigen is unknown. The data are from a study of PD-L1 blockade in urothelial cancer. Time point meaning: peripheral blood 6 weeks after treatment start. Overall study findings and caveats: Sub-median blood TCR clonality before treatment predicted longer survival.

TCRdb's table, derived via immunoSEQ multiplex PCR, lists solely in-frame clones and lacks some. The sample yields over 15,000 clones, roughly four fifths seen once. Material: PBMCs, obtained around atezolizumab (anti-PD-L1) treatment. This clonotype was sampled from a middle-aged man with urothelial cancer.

CDR3 DNA sequence: TGTGCCAGCAGTTTTTGGGGGGAATTGAGTAGGACCTATAATTCACCCCTCCACTTT. Amino acids: CASSFWGELSRTYNSPLHF. The rearrangement uses TRBV27 and TRBJ1-6; tentatively, D is TRBD1 (5 bases). From germline, CDR1 is MNHEY and CDR2 SMNVEV (reference sequence). V was clipped by 3 bases and J by 2 bases, with 20 bases between them. The CDR3 contains 19 residues.